This T cell receptor beta chain comes out of a study of shared clonotypes between healthy human individuals. Replicate PCRs for sorted subsets used about 200 ng DNA; this equaled 25,000 to 30,000 T cell genomes. This table comes from immunoSEQ multiplex PCR, and its TCRdb copy is limited to in-frame clones, with some not included. This sample has some 2 million clones, with 95% found just once. The V gene's germline CDR1 is MGHRA and CDR2 YSYEKL. Trimming stripped 0 bases from V and 4 bases from J, with 9 bases between. CDR3 length equals 14 residues. Sequences were obtained from naive CD4+ T cells sorted from blood. Subset denoted: CD45RA+ positively selected. The rearrangement links TRBV4-1 to TRBJ1-1; D ambiguous. The receptor's source is a man aged 18 to 35 in good health. The CDR3 DNA reads TGCGCCAGCAGCCAAGAAGGTGGGAGCACTGAAGCTTTCTTT. It is translated as CASSQEGGSTEAFF.